The clone carrying this T cell receptor beta chain turned up a few times. Its antigen is undetermined. This CDR3 comprises 19 residues. With 4 bases clipped from V and 4 bases from J, the junction kept 12 bases outside the gene matches. The germline gives CDR1 MGHRA, CDR2 YSYEKL. The data are from a study of Graves' ophthalmopathy and Graves' hyperthyroidism. Study-wide points: Most clonotypes expanded in thyroid above 0.001 frequency were present in blood too.

Cases classed as stable hyperthyroidism had no ophthalmopathy within 18 months of follow-up. Only newly diagnosed hyperthyroidism patients aged 18 to 65, with under 2 months' duration, were enrolled. Diagnosis used clinical symptoms, serum thyroxine, TRAb, thyroid ultrasound and orbital computed tomography. Amplification of the TCR beta CDR3 regions used RNA transcripts (as template). Investigators did first-round RT-PCR with HTBI primers, then second-round multiplex PCR. TCRdb reprocessed the multiplex PCR reads with MiXCR, giving one entry per CDR3 protein. The table shows hundreds of thousands of distinct CDR3 sequences, with approximately 22% occurring only once.

Sequencing was performed on peripheral blood. The receptor's source is a woman in her late teens or twenties with stable Graves' hyperthyroidism. Some clones in this sample may be carry-over from other donors' samples. This chain uses TRBV4-1 with TRBJ2-1; 14 nucleotides line up with TRBD2. The CDR3, as DNA: TGCGCCAGCAGCCCAACCTTTTCGAGGACTAGCGGGAGGTACAATGAGCAGTTCTTC. Its translation: CASSPTFSRTSGRYNEQFF.